This TCR beta chain derives from a study of blood T cell repertoires in COVID-19. V was pared by 1 base and J by 1 base, with 8 bases between. Germline lookup yields CDR1 SGHRS and CDR2 YFSETQ. This CDR3 contains 14 residues. Repertoires were generated with immunoSEQ multiplex PCR, while TCRdb's copy carries only in-frame clones and drops some. The data contain about 200,000 clones, 86% of them singletons. This sequence joins TRBV5-1 and TRBJ2-5; TRBD1 might be the D (5 bases). The specimen was PBMCs or T cells enriched from blood (not recorded which). The origin of this receptor is a woman aged 40 to 49 in a cohort exposed to, infected with or recovered from COVID-19 (not recorded which). The DNA of the CDR3 is TGCGCCAGCAGCTTGTCGGACACCCAAGAGACCCAGTACTTC. It codes for CASSLSDTQETQYF.